Listed below are T cell receptor beta chains from one sample, sequenced in a study of cytomegalovirus exposure and HLA in healthy donors. Here immunoSEQ multiplex PCR was the method, and the copy in TCRdb shows in-frame clones only, minus some. Of 150,000 to 200,000 clones in the sample, 80% were seen once. The specimen was PBMCs. These receptors were taken from a girl aged 5 to 17 in good health and CMV-seropositive. The conserved cysteine and the conserved F or W are not part of the CDR3 here. Only part of the rows carry a size: once, few, many, or a class if the clone is expanded.

ASSFRTGWEAF,TRBV5-8,few,TRBJ1-1
ASSLSDYGYT,TRBV7-9,-,TRBJ1-2
ASSQLAGGETQY,TRBV19,few,TRBJ2-5
ASRTGTSGNEQF,TRBV9,-,TRBJ2-1
ASSVDRTDTQY,TRBV9,-,TRBJ2-3
ASSQTTSGSYNEQF,TRBV13,-,TRBJ2-1
ASRNELARYNEQF,TRBV28,-,TRBJ2-1
ASSFGHLQPQH,TRBV27,-,TRBJ1-5
ASTSGRYNEQF,TRBV19,-,TRBJ2-1
ASSQDAGMNTEAF,TRBV4-2,-,TRBJ1-1
ASSDSTTPNTEAF,TRBV6-4,-,TRBJ1-1
SVTTSGNSYEQY,TRBV29-1,-,TRBJ2-7
ASSYTEIDHGYT,TRBV6-6,-,TRBJ1-2
AISFRSGSYNEQF,TRBV10-3,-,TRBJ2-1
SVGTGGYNEQF,TRBV29-1,-,TRBJ2-1
ASSIPSGQETQY,TRBV19,once,TRBJ2-5
ASSFPRDRTSSSYEQY,TRBV11-3,-,TRBJ2-7
ASSLVAGETYEQY,TRBV13,-,TRBJ2-7
ASILAGEGNEQF,TRBV6-1,-,TRBJ2-1
SVQGGGDEQF,TRBV29-1,-,TRBJ2-1